Below, 22 T cell receptor beta chains from the same sample are listed, as sequenced in a study of early T cells in non-severe SARS-CoV-2 infection. TCRdb passed the 5' RACE reads through MiXCR, listing each CDR3 protein once. Of approximately 69,000 distinct CDR3 sequences in the sample, about 9% were seen once. The sample consisted of whole blood. The receptors come from an adult who was a healthcare worker with PCR-confirmed SARS-CoV-2 infection or an uninfected control (not recorded which).

This clonotype has at least ten counts. V gene TRBV9 combines with J gene TRBJ2-7; 8 bases are shared with TRBD2. Germline CDR1 SGDLS, CDR2 YYNGEE. J was trimmed by 4 bases and V by 4 bases; bases with no gene match: 7. CDR3 length equals 14 residues. CDR3 DNA sequence: TGTGCCAGCAGCAGTGGACTAGCTGAATACGAGCAGTACTTC. Translated, it gives CASSSGLAEYEQYF.

This clonotype has at least ten counts. This chain connects TRBV6-1 to TRBJ2-6; D might be TRBD1 (6 bases). Germline V gives CDR1 MNHNS, CDR2 SASEGT. The CDR3 is 14 residues long. Trimming took 7 bases from V and 2 from J, leaving 9 bases between them. CDR3 sequence: CASTRQAGANVLTF. The CDR3 nucleotides are TGTGCCAGCACCCGACAGGCTGGGGCCAACGTCCTGACTTTC.

This clonotype was seen many times. The chain carries TRBV28 and TRBJ2-4; 11 bases are shared with TRBD1. This CDR3 has 15 residues. Germline V gene lookup returns CDR1 MDHEN and CDR2 SYDVKM. J was trimmed by 7 bases and V by 3 bases; bases with no gene match: 5. The DNA of the CDR3 is TGTGCCAGCAGTTTGACAGGGACAGGGGGGAACATTCAGTACTTC. This sequence encodes CASSLTGTGGNIQYF.

The table lists this clonotype with a few counts. This rearrangement joins TRBV29-1 to TRBJ2-3; D ambiguous. Trimming removed 4 bases at V and 2 bases at J, with 7 bases between. From germline, CDR1 is SQVTM and CDR2 ANQGSEA. This CDR3 is built from 12 residues. DNA for the CDR3: TGCAGCGTTGCGGAGTCCACAGATACGCAGTATTTT. Translation: CSVAESTDTQYF.

V and J are TRBV3-1 and TRBJ1-3; D gene uncertain. CDR1 LGHDT and CDR2 YNNKEL come from the germline V gene (reference sequence). Trimming took off 4 bases at V and 0 bases at J, with 13 bases between the two ends. The CDR3 loop spans 16 amino acids. CDR3 sequence reads: CASSPLRGSSGNTIYF. For the CDR3, the DNA is TGTGCCAGCAGCCCTCTACGCGGATCCTCTGGAAACACCATATATTTT.

The rearrangement links TRBV7-3 to TRBJ2-1; TRBD2 agrees at 8 bases. Germline CDR1 is SGHTA and CDR2 is FQGTGA. The CDR3 covers 15 residues. V shed 2 bases and J 4 bases; nucleotides not matched to a gene: 4. The CDR3 coding sequence is TGTGCCAGCAGCTTAGTTCTAGCGGGTTACAATGAGCAGTTCTTC. Translation: CASSLVLAGYNEQFF.

This clonotype was recorded many times. J is TRBJ2-1 and V is TRBV5-1, with D hard to call. There are 15 residues in the CDR3. Germline CDR1 and CDR2: SGHRS and YFSETQ. V lost 2 bases and J lost 2, with 11 bases in between. CDR3 protein: CASSLTDHPYNEQFF. The CDR3 DNA reads as TGCGCCAGCAGCTTAACGGACCACCCCTACAATGAGCAGTTCTTC.

This clonotype was detected a few times. This chain connects TRBV5-5 to TRBJ1-6; TRBD1 might be the D (6 bases). The CDR3 is 17 amino acids. Germline V gives CDR1 SGHKS, CDR2 YYEKEE (reference sequence). Between the trimmed V and J ends, which lost 4 bases and 0 bases, there was a span of 14 bases. This CDR3 reads CASSGRQDNSYNSPLHF. The CDR3 DNA reads TGTGCCAGCAGCGGCCGACAGGACAACTCCTATAATTCACCCCTCCACTTT.

The rearrangement links TRBV7-3 to TRBJ2-1; 11 nucleotides agree with TRBD2. From germline, CDR1 is SGHTA and CDR2 FQGTGA. The J segment lost 7 bases and the V segment lost 1 base, leaving 6 bases of the junction unmatched. The CDR3 totals 16 residues. The CDR3 region is CASSLRGTSGSNEQFF. The CDR3 DNA reads as TGTGCCAGCAGCTTAAGGGGAACTAGCGGGAGTAATGAGCAGTTCTTC.

The gene calls are TRBV3-1 and TRBJ2-3, with TRBD1 matching 7 bases. V gave up 7 bases and J gave up 6 bases; unmatched junction bases: 7. The CDR3 totals 13 residues. Germline values: CDR1 LGHDT, CDR2 YNNKEL (reference sequence). CDR3 nucleotide sequence: TGTGCCAGCACCACCCAGGGGGTGGATACGCAGTATTTT. Amino acid sequence: CASTTQGVDTQYF.

This clonotype was counted at least ten times. The J gene is TRBJ2-3, the V gene TRBV20-1, with 11 bases lining up with TRBD1. The CDR3 runs 12 residues. The germline CDR1 and CDR2 sequences are DFQATT and SNEGSKA (reference sequence). The chain's CDR3 is CRGQGDTDTQYF. CDR3 DNA sequence: TGCAGGGGACAGGGGGACACAGATACGCAGTATTTT.

Only a few counts were recorded for this clonotype. The DNA of the CDR3 is TGTGCCAGCAGCCCGGGACAGTCCTTGGATTCACCCCTCCACTTT. It is translated as CASSPGQSLDSPLHF. The chain joins TRBV11-2 to TRBJ1-6; 7 bases agree with TRBD1. The CDR3 length is 15 residues. Germline assignment: CDR1 SGHAT and CDR2 FQNNGV. The trim removed 5 bases at V and 8 bases at J, leaving 9 bases unmatched. Combining the CDR3 with reference TRBV11-2 and TRBJ1-6 gives the whole variable domain EAGVAQSPRYKIIEKRQSVAFWCNPISGHATLYWYQQILGQGPKLLIQFQNNGVVDDSQLPKDRFSAERLKGVDSTLKIQPAKLEDSAVYLCASSPGQSLDSPLHFGNGTRLTVT.

This clonotype was seen ten or more times. The gene calls are TRBV30 and TRBJ2-1; a weak D match, TRBD2 (7 bases). The CDR3 is made up of 14 amino acids. Trimming stripped 1 base from V and 8 bases from J, with 15 bases between. Germline CDR1 GTSNPN, CDR2 SVGIG (reference sequence). Here the CDR3 reads CAWSATSAGDEQFF. The CDR3 region has the DNA TGTGCCTGGAGTGCTACTAGCGCAGGGGATGAGCAGTTCTTC.

The CDR3 reads CASSPRVEYGYTF. The CDR3 bases are TGTGCCAGCAGTCCTCGAGTGGAATATGGCTACACCTTC. V usage is TRBV14 and J usage is TRBJ1-2; no clear D. CDR1 is SGHDN and CDR2 is FVKESK in the germline V gene. With 6 bases removed from V and 5 bases from J, the gap between germline ends came to 13 bases. The CDR3 runs 13 residues. Full variable domain (remainder filled in from reference TRBV14 and TRBJ1-2): EAGVTQFPSHSVIEKGQTVTLRCDPISGHDNLYWYRRVMGKEIKFLLHFVKESKQDESGMPNNRFLAERTGGTYSTLKVQPAELEDSGVYFCASSPRVEYGYTFGSGTRLTVV.

As DNA, the CDR3 is TGCAGTGCGGCTTACAGGAGCTCCTACGAGCAGTACTTC. This sequence encodes CSAAYRSSYEQYF. The chain combines TRBV20-1 with TRBJ2-7; D may be TRBD1 (5 bases). The length of the CDR3 is 13 residues. The germline V gene encodes CDR1 DFQATT and CDR2 SNEGSKA (reference sequence). The V end was cut by 6 bases, the J end by 0 bases, with 12 bases between.

This clonotype was counted a few times. The chain joins TRBV20-1 to TRBJ2-7; no definite D call. Between the trimmed V and J ends, which lost 3 bases and 9 bases, there was a span of 15 bases. Germline assignment: CDR1 DFQATT and CDR2 SNEGSKA (reference sequence). The CDR3 contains 12 residues. Written as DNA, the CDR3 is TGCAGTGCTAGCCCTCCCCGAGAAGGGCAGTACTTC. Translating it yields CSASPPREGQYF.

The chain links TRBV6-2 or TRBV6-3 to TRBJ2-4, with 7 bases fitting TRBD2. The CDR3 is made up of 16 amino acids. Germline assignment: CDR1 MNHEY and CDR2 SVGEGT. Germline trimming cut 5 bases from V and 3 bases from J; bases unmatched to any gene: 10. CDR3 amino acids: CASSPGLPGGKNIQYF. Here the CDR3 DNA reads TGTGCCAGCAGTCCGGGACTTCCGGGAGGCAAAAACATTCAGTACTTC.

This clonotype occurred many times. This chain's CDR3 is CASSPETAYNEQFF. DNA for the CDR3: TGTGCCAGCAGCCCGGAGACGGCTTACAATGAGCAGTTCTTC. The chain combines TRBV5-5 with TRBJ2-1, with unresolved D. CDR1 and CDR2 (germline): SGHKS, YYEKEE (reference sequence). The V gene lost 4 bases and the J gene lost 4 bases, with 12 bases spanning the gap. The CDR3 extends over 14 amino acids.

This clonotype has at least ten counts. The V call is TRBV20-1, the J call TRBJ2-3, with 10 bases lining up with TRBD2. Germline V gene data show CDR1 as DFQATT and CDR2 as SNEGSKA (reference sequence). After removal of 4 bases from V and 7 bases from J, the junction contained 5 bases not matched to a gene. This CDR3 has 13 residues. Here the CDR3 reads CSAIASGGNTQYF. In DNA form, the CDR3 reads TGCAGTGCTATCGCTAGCGGGGGAAATACGCAGTATTTT.

The CDR3 DNA reads as TGTGCCAGCAGCTCCTACCGCGGGTCCCTTGGGACTGAAGCTTTCTTT. It encodes CASSSYRGSLGTEAFF. This chain joins TRBV7-9 and TRBJ1-1; unclear D gene. CDR1 is SEHNR, CDR2 FQNEAQ, per germline (reference sequence). The CDR3 extends over 16 amino acids. V gave up 4 bases and J gave up 5 bases, with 20 bases separating them. Complete variable domain (other parts from reference TRBV7-9 and TRBJ1-1): DTGVSQNPRHKITKRGQNVTFRCDPISEHNRLYWYRQTLGQGPEFLTYFQNEAQLEKSRLLSDRFSAERPKGSFSTLEIQRTEQGDSAMYLCASSSYRGSLGTEAFFGQGTRLTVV.

This clonotype was found many times. The chain uses TRBV4-2 and TRBJ1-2; no definite D call. V lost 0 bases and J 7 bases, leaving 6 bases between the germline ends. Germline V CDR1 and CDR2: LGHNA, YNFKEQ. CDR3 length: 12 residues. CDR3 amino acids: CASSQEGFGYTF. The CDR3, as DNA: TGTGCCAGCAGCCAAGAGGGCTTTGGCTACACCTTC.

In its sample, this clonotype was seen a few times. The chain combines TRBV19 with TRBJ2-3, with 9 nucleotides matching TRBD1. This CDR3 spans 18 amino acids. From germline, CDR1 is LNHDA and CDR2 SQIVND (reference sequence). Unmatched junction bases numbered 11, after V lost 4 bases and J lost 0 bases. CDR3 nucleotides: TGTGCCAGTAGTAAGTCCAACAGGGGGCCCTTTAGCACAGATACGCAGTATTTT. Amino acids: CASSKSNRGPFSTDTQYF.